The 7 T cell receptor beta chains in this list originate from one sample, sequenced in a study of blood T cell repertoires in COVID-19. Clones were read by immunoSEQ multiplex PCR, and TCRdb kept only the in-frame ones, dropping some. The repertoire holds 250,000 to 300,000 clones, with roughly 80% as singletons. Sequenced material: PBMCs or T cells enriched from blood (not recorded which). All receptors come from a man in his thirties or forties with acute COVID-19.

This chain links TRBV13 with TRBJ1-2; the match to TRBD1 covers 8 bases. Germline V CDR1 and CDR2: PRHDT, FYEKMQ (reference sequence). The CDR3 loop spans 12 amino acids. V trimming: 7 bases; J trimming: 8 bases; junction bases outside the gene matches: 6. The chain's CDR3 is CASTRTGIGYTF. CDR3 bases: TGTGCCAGCACCAGGACAGGGATCGGCTACACCTTC.

A single count supports this clone. CDR3 amino acids: CASSVSGTGGTEAFF. Written as DNA, the CDR3 is TGTGCCAGCAGTGTTTCCGGGACAGGCGGCACTGAAGCTTTCTTT. J is TRBJ1-1 and V is TRBV2; 8 bases fit TRBD1. CDR3 length equals 15 residues. The J segment lost 4 bases and the V segment lost 4 bases, leaving 8 bases of the junction unmatched. CDR1 and CDR2 (germline): SNHLY, FYNNEI. Full variable domain (rest looked up from reference TRBV2 and TRBJ1-1): EPEVTQTPSHQVTQMGQEVILRCVPISNHLYFYWYRQILGQKVEFLVSFYNNEISEKSEIFDDQFSVERPDGSNFTLKIRSTKLEDSAMYFCASSVSGTGGTEAFFGQGTRLTVV.

The chain joins TRBV11-3 to TRBJ1-1, with 12 bases aligning to TRBD1. Germline V gene data show CDR1 as SGHNT and CDR2 as YENEEA. CDR3 length: 16 amino acids. V gave up 5 bases and J gave up 5 bases; unmatched junction bases: 9. This chain's CDR3 is CASSPGTGGARTEAFF. The CDR3 nucleotides are TGTGCCAGCAGCCCCGGGACAGGGGGCGCCAGAACTGAAGCTTTCTTT.

The rearrangement uses TRBV6-5 and TRBJ1-2; D gene ambiguous. V dropped 0 bases and J dropped 6 bases, with 14 bases sitting between them. Germline V gene lookup returns CDR1 MNHEY and CDR2 SVGAGI. The CDR3 extends over 15 amino acids. CDR3 nucleotides: TGTGCCAGCAGTTACTCCCTCTCCCCGCGGGATGGCTACACCTTC. Translated, it gives CASSYSLSPRDGYTF.

The chain couples TRBV3-1 (or the pseudogene TRBV3-2) to TRBJ1-2; D perhaps matches TRBD1 (6 bases). Trimming took off 6 bases at V and 7 bases at J, with 21 bases between the two ends. This CDR3 spans 15 amino acids. The germline V gene has CDR1 LGHDT and CDR2 YNNKEL (reference sequence). CDR3 coding DNA: TGTGCCAGCAGTCCGACAGGATCCTCGAGGAGTGGCTACACCTTC. Translating it yields CASSPTGSSRSGYTF.

J is TRBJ1-1 and V is TRBV27, with a possible D match to TRBD1 (5 bases). The CDR3 contains 12 residues. CDR1 and CDR2 (germline): MNHEY, SMNVEV (reference sequence). Trimming removed 6 bases at V and 5 bases at J, with 10 bases between. The CDR3 bases are TGTGCCAGCAGAAGGGGAGGGACTGAAGCTTTCTTT. Translation gives CASRRGGTEAFF.

The V and J genes are TRBV6-5 and TRBJ1-2; maybe TRBD1 (5 bases). Per the germline V gene, CDR1 is MNHEY and CDR2 is SVGAGI. The ends were cut back, 10 bases at V and 7 bases at J, with 16 bases in the middle. This CDR3 spans 12 amino acids. CDR3 coding DNA: TGTGCCATCACGGGGGGGTACGGTGGCTACACCTTC. Translating gives CAITGGYGGYTF.